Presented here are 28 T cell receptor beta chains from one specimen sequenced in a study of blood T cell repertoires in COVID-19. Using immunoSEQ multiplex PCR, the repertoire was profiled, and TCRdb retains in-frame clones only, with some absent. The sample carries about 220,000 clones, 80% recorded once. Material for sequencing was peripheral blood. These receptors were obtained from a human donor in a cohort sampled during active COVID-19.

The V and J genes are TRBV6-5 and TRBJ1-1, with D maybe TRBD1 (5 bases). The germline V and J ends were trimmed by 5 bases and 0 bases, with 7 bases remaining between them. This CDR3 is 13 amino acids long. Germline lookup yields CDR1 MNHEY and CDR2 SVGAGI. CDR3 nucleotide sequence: TGTGCCAGCAGTAAGGGGCTGAACACTGAAGCTTTCTTT. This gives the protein CASSKGLNTEAFF.

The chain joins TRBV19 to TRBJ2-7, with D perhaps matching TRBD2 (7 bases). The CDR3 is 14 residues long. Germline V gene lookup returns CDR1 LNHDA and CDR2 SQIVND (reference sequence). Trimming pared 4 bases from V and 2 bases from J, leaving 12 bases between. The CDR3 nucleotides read TGTGCCAGTAGTAAGGGGGGGCGTCCCTACGAGCAGTACTTC. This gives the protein CASSKGGRPYEQYF.

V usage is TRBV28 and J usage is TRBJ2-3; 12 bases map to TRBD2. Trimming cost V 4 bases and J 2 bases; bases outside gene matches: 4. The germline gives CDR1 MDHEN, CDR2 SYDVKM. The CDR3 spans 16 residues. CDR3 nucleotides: TGTGCCAGCAGTTCTAGCGGGAGGGGTCTCACAGATACGCAGTATTTT. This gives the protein CASSSSGRGLTDTQYF. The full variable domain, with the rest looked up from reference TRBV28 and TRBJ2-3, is DVKVTQSSRYLVKRTGEKVFLECVQDMDHENMFWYRQDPGLGLRLIYFSYDVKMKEKGDIPEGYSVSREKKERFSLILESASTNQTSMYLCASSSSGRGLTDTQYFGPGTRLTVL.

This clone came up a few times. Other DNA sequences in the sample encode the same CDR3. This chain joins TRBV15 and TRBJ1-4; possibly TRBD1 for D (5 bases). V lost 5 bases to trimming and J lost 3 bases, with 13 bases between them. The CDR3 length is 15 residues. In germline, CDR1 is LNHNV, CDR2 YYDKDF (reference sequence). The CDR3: CATSPRARANEKLFF. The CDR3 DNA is TGTGCCACCAGCCCCAGGGCGCGAGCTAATGAAAAACTGTTTTTT.

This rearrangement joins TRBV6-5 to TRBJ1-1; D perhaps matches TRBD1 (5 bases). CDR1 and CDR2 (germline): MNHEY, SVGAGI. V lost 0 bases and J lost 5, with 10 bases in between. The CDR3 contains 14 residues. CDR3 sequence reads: CASSYSKGYTEAFF. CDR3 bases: TGTGCCAGCAGTTACTCGAAGGGGTATACTGAAGCTTTCTTT.

In nucleotides, the CDR3 is TGTGCCAGCAGTTTATACGGCCAGGGACAGGGTAGTAGGGGCTATGGCTACACCTTC. Translating it yields CASSLYGQGQGSRGYGYTF. The gene calls are TRBV27 and TRBJ1-2, with 9 nucleotides matching TRBD1. Germline V lookup: CDR1 MNHEY, CDR2 SMNVEV (reference sequence). The CDR3 runs to 19 residues. Trimming removed 1 base from V and 4 bases from J; junction bases left unmatched: 16.

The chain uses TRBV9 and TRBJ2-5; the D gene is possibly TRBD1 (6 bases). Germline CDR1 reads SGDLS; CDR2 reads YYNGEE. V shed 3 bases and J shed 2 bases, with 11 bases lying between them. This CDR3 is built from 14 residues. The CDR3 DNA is TGTGCCAGCAGCGCCCAGGGGCAGCAAGAGACCCAGTACTTC. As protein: CASSAQGQQETQYF.

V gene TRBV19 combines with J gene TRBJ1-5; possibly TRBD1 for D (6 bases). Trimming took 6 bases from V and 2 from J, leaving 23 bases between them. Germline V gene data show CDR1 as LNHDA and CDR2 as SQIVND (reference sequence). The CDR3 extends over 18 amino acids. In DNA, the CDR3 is TGTGCCAGTAGACCCTATGGGAGGGGGTTGTCCGGCAATCAGCCCCAGCATTTT. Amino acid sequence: CASRPYGRGLSGNQPQHF.

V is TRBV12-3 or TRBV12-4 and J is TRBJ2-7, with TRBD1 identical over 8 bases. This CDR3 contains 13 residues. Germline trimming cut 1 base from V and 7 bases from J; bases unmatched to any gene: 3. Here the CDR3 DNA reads TGTGCCAGCAGTTTAGACAGGGGGAGGGAGCAGTACTTC. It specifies CASSLDRGREQYF.

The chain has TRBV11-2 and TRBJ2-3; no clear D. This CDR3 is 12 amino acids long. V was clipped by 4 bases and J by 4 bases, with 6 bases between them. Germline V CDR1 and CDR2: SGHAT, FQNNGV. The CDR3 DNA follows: TGTGCCAGCAGCTGGAGCTCAGATACGCAGTATTTT. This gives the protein CASSWSSDTQYF.

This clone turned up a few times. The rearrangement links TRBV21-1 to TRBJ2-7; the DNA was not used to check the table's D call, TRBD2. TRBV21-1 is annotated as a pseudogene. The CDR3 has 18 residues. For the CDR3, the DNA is TGTGCCAGCAGGTCCCTACTTTCGGACGGGACTAGACCTTACGAGCAGTACTTC. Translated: CASRSLLSDGTRPYEQYF.

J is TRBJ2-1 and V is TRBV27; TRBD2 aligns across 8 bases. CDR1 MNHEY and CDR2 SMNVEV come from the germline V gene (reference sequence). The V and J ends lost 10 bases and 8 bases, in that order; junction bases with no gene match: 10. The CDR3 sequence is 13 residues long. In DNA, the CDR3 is TGTGCCACCTCGGGACTAGTAGGCGATGAGCAGTTCTTC. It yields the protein CATSGLVGDEQFF.

This CDR3 reads CASTPLRFTPDTQYF. The DNA of the CDR3 is TGTGCCAGCACCCCCTTGCGGTTCACTCCCGATACGCAGTATTTT. V is TRBV6-5 and J is TRBJ2-3; D call uncertain. This CDR3 contains 15 residues. Germline V CDR1 and CDR2: MNHEY, SVGAGI. V was trimmed by 7 bases and J by 6 bases, leaving 20 bases between them.

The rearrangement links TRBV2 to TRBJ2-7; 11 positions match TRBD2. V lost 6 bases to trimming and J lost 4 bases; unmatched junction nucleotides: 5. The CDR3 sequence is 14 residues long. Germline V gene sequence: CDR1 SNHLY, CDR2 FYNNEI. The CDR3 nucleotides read TGTGCCAGCAGGGGGACTAGCGGAACATACGAGCAGTACTTC. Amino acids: CASRGTSGTYEQYF.

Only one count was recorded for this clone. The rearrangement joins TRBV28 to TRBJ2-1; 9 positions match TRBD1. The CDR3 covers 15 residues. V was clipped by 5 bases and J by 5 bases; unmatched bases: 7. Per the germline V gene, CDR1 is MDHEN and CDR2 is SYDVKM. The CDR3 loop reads CASSSSGTGNNEQFF. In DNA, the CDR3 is TGTGCCAGCAGTAGCTCCGGGACAGGGAACAATGAGCAGTTCTTC.

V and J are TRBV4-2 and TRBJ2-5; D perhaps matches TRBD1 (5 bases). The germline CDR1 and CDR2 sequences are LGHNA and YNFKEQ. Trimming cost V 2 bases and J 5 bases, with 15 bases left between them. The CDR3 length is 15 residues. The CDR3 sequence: CASSQIQAVGETQYF. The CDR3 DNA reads TGTGCCAGCAGCCAAATACAGGCCGTTGGGGAGACCCAGTACTTC.

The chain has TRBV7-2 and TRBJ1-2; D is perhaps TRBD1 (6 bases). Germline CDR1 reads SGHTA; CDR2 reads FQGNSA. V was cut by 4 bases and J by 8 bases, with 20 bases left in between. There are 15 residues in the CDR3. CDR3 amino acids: CASSSRGSRTQGYTF. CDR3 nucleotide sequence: TGTGCCAGCAGCTCCAGGGGTTCTCGAACGCAGGGCTACACCTTC.

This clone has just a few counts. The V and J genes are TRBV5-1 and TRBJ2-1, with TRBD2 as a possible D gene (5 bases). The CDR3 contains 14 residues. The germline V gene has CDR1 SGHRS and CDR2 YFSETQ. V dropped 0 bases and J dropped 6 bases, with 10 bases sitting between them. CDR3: CASSLVGLLNEQFF. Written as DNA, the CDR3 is TGCGCCAGCAGCTTGGTTGGACTCCTCAATGAGCAGTTCTTC.

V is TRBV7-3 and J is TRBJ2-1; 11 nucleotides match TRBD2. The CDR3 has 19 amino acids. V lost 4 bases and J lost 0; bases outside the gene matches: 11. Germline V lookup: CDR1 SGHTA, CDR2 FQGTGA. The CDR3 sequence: CASSSPTSGAPSSYNEQFF. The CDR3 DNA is TGTGCCAGCAGCTCTCCGACTAGCGGGGCACCGAGCTCCTACAATGAGCAGTTCTTC.

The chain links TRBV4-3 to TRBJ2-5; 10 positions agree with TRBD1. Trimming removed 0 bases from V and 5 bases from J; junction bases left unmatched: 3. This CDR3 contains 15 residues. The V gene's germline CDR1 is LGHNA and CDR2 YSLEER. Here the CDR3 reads CASSQDRGQGETQYF. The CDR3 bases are TGCGCCAGCAGCCAAGATAGGGGACAGGGGGAGACCCAGTACTTC.

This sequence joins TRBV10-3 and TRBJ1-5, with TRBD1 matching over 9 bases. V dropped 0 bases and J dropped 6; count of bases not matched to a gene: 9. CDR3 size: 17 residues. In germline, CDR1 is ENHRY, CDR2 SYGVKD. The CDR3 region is CAISESGTGTGSQPQHF. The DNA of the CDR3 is TGTGCCATCAGTGAGTCGGGGACAGGGACAGGGTCTCAGCCCCAGCATTTT.

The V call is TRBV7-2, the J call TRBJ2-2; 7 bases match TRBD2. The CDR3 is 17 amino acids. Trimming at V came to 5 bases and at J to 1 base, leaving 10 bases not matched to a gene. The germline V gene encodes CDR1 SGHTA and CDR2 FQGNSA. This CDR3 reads CASSPSSSGLNTGELFF. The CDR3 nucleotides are TGTGCCAGCAGCCCTAGTTCTAGCGGATTGAACACCGGGGAGCTGTTTTTT. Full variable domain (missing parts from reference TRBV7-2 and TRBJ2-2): GAGVSQSPSNKVTEKGKDVELRCDPISGHTALYWYRQSLGQGLEFLIYFQGNSAPDKSGLPSDRFSAERTGGSVSTLTIQRTQQEDSAVYLCASSPSSSGLNTGELFFGEGSRLTVL.

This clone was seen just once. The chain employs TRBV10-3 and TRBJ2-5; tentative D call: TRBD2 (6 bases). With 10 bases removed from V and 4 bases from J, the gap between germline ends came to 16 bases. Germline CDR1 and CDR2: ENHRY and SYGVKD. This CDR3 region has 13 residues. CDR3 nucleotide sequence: TGTGCCAGTCTGGAGAACGGGGGAGAGACCCAGTACTTC. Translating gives CASLENGGETQYF.

The CDR3 coding sequence is TGCGCCAGCAGCCAAGCCAGGAACACTGAAGCTTTCTTT. Translation gives CASSQARNTEAFF. The chain joins TRBV4-3 to TRBJ1-1, with no clear D. The CDR3 covers 13 residues. Germline V CDR1 and CDR2: LGHNA, YSLEER. The V gene lost 1 base and the J gene lost 1 base, with 4 bases spanning the gap.

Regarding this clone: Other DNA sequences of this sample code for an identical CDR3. CDR3 DNA sequence: TGTGCCAGCAGCTTACAGGGTGTAGGGGCCAACGTCCTGACTTTC. Its protein is CASSLQGVGANVLTF. The V call is TRBV5-5, the J call TRBJ2-6; D is perhaps TRBD1 (6 bases). CDR3 length: 15 residues. Germline CDR1 and CDR2: SGHKS and YYEKEE (reference sequence). Trimming removed 2 bases from V and 4 bases from J, with 10 bases in between.

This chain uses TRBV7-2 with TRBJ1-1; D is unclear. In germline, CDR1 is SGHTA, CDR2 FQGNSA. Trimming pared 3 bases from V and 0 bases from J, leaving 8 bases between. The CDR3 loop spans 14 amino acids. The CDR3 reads CASSLDGVNTEAFF. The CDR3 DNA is TGTGCCAGCAGCTTGGACGGGGTGAACACTGAAGCTTTCTTT.

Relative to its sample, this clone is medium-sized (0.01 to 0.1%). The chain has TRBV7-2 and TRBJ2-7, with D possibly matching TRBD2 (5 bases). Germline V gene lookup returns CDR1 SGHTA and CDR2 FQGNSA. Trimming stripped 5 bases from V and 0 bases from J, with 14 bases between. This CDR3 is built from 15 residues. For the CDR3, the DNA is TGTGCCAGCAGCCCCTCTAGCTCAAACTCCTACGAGCAGTACTTC. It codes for CASSPSSSNSYEQYF. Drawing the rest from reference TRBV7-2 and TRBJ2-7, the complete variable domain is GAGVSQSPSNKVTEKGKDVELRCDPISGHTALYWYRQSLGQGLEFLIYFQGNSAPDKSGLPSDRFSAERTGGSVSTLTIQRTQQEDSAVYLCASSPSSSNSYEQYFGPGTRLTVT.

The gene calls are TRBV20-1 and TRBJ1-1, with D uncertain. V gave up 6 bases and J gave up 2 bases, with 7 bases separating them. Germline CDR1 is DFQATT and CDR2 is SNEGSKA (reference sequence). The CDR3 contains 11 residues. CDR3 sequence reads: CSAAPNTEAFF. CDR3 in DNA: TGCAGTGCAGCCCCAAACACTGAAGCTTTCTTT.